These 7 T cell receptor beta chains were sequenced from one sample in a study of technical replicates of blood from a few donors. TCRdb's copy holds only in-frame clones and misses some; the assay was immunoSEQ multiplex PCR. The sample yields 65,000 to 90,000 clones, 90% to 95% seen once. Sequenced input: T cells isolated from PBMCs. The source of these receptors is a human donor in good health.

Of note for this clone: Mismatch with germline at one junction end may stem from a read error. CDR3 sequence reads: CASRLGTSEAYEQYF. CDR3 sequence (DNA): TGTGCCAGCAGGTTAGGGACTAGCGAAGCTTACGAGCAGTACTTC. The chain joins TRBV7-2 to TRBJ2-7, with 10 positions matching TRBD2. Germline V lookup: CDR1 SGHTA, CDR2 FQGNSA. CDR3 size: 15 residues.

This clone was counted a single time. The chain recombines TRBV10-3 with TRBJ2-3; the match to TRBD2 covers 13 bases. This CDR3 has 16 amino acids. The germline V gene encodes CDR1 ENHRY and CDR2 SYGVKD. The trim removed 5 bases at V and 4 bases at J, leaving 6 bases unmatched. This CDR3 is CAISPGTSGNPDTQYF. CDR3 in DNA: TGTGCCATCAGTCCCGGGACTAGCGGGAACCCAGATACGCAGTATTTT.

The J gene is TRBJ2-5, the V gene TRBV5-4; 8 positions match TRBD2. This CDR3 region has 14 residues. V lost 3 bases and J lost 2; bases outside the gene matches: 3. Germline loops: CDR1 SGHNT, CDR2 YYREEE (reference sequence). This CDR3 is CASSSQRGQETQYF. CDR3 coding DNA: TGTGCCAGCAGCTCTCAGCGGGGGCAAGAGACCCAGTACTTC.

The CDR3 protein is CSVAPGDTQYF. CDR3 sequence (DNA): TGCAGCGTTGCCCCGGGGGATACGCAGTATTTT. This rearrangement joins TRBV29-1 to TRBJ2-3, with a tentative D call TRBD2 (5 bases). V was pared by 4 bases and J by 6 bases, with 8 bases between. Germline V lookup: CDR1 SQVTM, CDR2 ANQGSEA. The CDR3 is 11 residues long.

The chain is built from TRBV7-9 and TRBJ2-5, with 8 bases matching TRBD2. This CDR3 has 16 residues. The V gene's germline CDR1 is SEHNR and CDR2 FQNEAQ (reference sequence). J gave up 3 bases and V 10 bases, and 16 bases lay outside the gene matches. The CDR3 is CATVFSAGAKKETQYF. CDR3 coding DNA: TGTGCCACCGTCTTCTCAGCGGGAGCCAAAAAAGAGACCCAGTACTTC.

The genes are TRBV5-1 and TRBJ1-2; TRBD1 agrees at 8 bases. This CDR3 contains 14 residues. The germline V gene has CDR1 SGHRS and CDR2 YFSETQ. The V gene end was trimmed by 5 bases and the J gene end by 2 bases; junction bases not matched to a gene: 5. The DNA for the CDR3 is TGCGCCAGCAGGGGACAGGACCTAAACTATGGCTACACCTTC. It specifies CASRGQDLNYGYTF.

The chain is built from TRBV7-2 and TRBJ2-7, with 7 bases lining up with TRBD1. The V gene end was trimmed by 1 base and the J gene end by 2 bases; junction bases not matched to a gene: 2. The CDR3 is made up of 14 amino acids. Germline V CDR1 and CDR2: SGHTA, FQGNSA. The CDR3 sequence: CASSLDRGPYEQYF. The CDR3, as DNA: TGTGCCAGCAGCTTAGACAGGGGCCCCTACGAGCAGTACTTC.